Listed below are T cell receptor beta chains from one sample, sequenced in a study of blood T cell repertoires in COVID-19. Method: immunoSEQ multiplex PCR; TCRdb's copy keeps in-frame clones and lacks some. The sample holds approximately 300,000 clones; about 80% are singletons and the top ten take approximately 14%. Sample: peripheral blood. Every receptor here comes from a person aged 65-85 years with COVID-19, enrolled during active disease. The CDR3 runs from the conserved cysteine through the conserved F or W. A D gene is named only where the DNA matches it firmly. The size of a clone is reported for some rows only, either as once, few or many, or as a class for expanded clones.

V gene	D gene	clone size	CDR3 length	J gene	CDR3 protein	CDR3 DNA
TRBV9	TRBD1	NA	14	TRBJ1-6	CASSGDRLDSPLHF	TGTGCCAGCAGCGGGGACAGGCTGGATTCACCCCTCCACTTT
TRBV6-2/TRBV6-3	NA	once	17	TRBJ1-4	CASSYSNPGQSDEKLFF	TGTGCCAGCAGTTACTCGAATCCAGGACAGTCGGATGAAAAACTGTTTTTT
TRBV28	TRBD2	NA	16	TRBJ2-7	CASSFLQRELVYEQYF	TGTGCCAGCAGTTTCCTACAGCGGGAGCTAGTTTACGAGCAGTACTTC
TRBV11-3	TRBD1	NA	15	TRBJ2-7	CASSPSGTGNYEQYF	TGTGCCAGCAGCCCATCCGGGACAGGGAATTACGAGCAGTACTTC
TRBV30	TRBD2	NA	15	TRBJ2-2	CAWSEGLAGAGELFF	TGTGCCTGGAGTGAAGGACTAGCGGGAGCCGGGGAGCTGTTTTTT
TRBV24-1	TRBD1	NA	14	TRBJ1-2	CATSGGQGSYGYTF	TGTGCCACCAGTGGCGGACAGGGTTCCTATGGCTACACCTTC
TRBV24-1	TRBD2	NA	16	TRBJ2-2	CATSNPSGTNTGELFF	TGTGCCACCAGTAACCCTAGCGGGACGAACACCGGGGAGCTGTTTTTT
TRBV3-1/TRBV3-2	TRBD2	NA	17	TRBJ2-1	CASSQEASREGRNEQFF	TGTGCCAGCAGCCAAGAGGCGTCGCGGGAGGGCCGGAATGAGCAGTTCTTC
TRBV5-1	NA	NA	14	TRBJ2-4	CASSDDLTKNIQYF	TGCGCCAGCAGCGACGACTTAACCAAAAACATTCAGTACTTC
TRBV7-3	NA	once	14	TRBJ2-7	CASSPSPSSYEQYF	TGTGCCAGCAGCCCCTCCCCCTCGTCCTACGAGCAGTACTTC
TRBV18	TRBD1	NA	14	TRBJ1-1	CASLQGAGDTEAFF	TGTGCCAGCTTACAGGGGGCTGGGGACACTGAAGCTTTCTTT
TRBV7-2	TRBD1	NA	16	TRBJ2-1	CASSPRGSRGLNEQFF	TGTGCCAGCAGCCCCCGGGGTTCCAGGGGGCTGAATGAGCAGTTCTTC
TRBV6-2/TRBV6-3	TRBD2	NA	18	TRBJ2-6	CASSYPPGGGSGANVLTF	TGTGCCAGCAGTTACCCACCGGGGGGAGGCTCTGGGGCCAACGTCCTGACTTTC
TRBV24-1	TRBD2	NA	12	TRBJ2-2	CAVRGGTGELFF	TGTGCCGTGCGGGGGGGCACCGGGGAGCTGTTTTTT
TRBV7-2	NA	NA	15	TRBJ1-4	CASLADVASNEKLFF	TGTGCGAGCTTAGCTGATGTGGCTAGTAATGAAAAACTGTTTTTT
TRBV7-2	TRBD1	NA	14	TRBJ2-5	CASSFRDSQETQYF	TGTGCCAGCAGCTTCCGGGACAGCCAAGAGACCCAGTACTTC
TRBV6-5	NA	NA	11	TRBJ1-2	CASSSGVGYTF	TGTGCCAGCAGTTCAGGGGTTGGCTACACCTTC
TRBV18	NA	NA	13	TRBJ1-5	CASSSAQDQPQHF	TGTGCCAGCTCATCAGCACAGGATCAGCCCCAGCATTTT
TRBV6-5	NA	few	12	TRBJ1-1	CASSAGVTEAFF	TGTGCCAGCAGCGCGGGCGTCACTGAAGCTTTCTTT
TRBV7-9	NA	NA	17	TRBJ2-5	CASSISNRAQRAKTQYF	TGTGCCAGCAGCATCTCAAACAGGGCGCAAAGGGCGAAGACCCAGTACTTC
TRBV28	TRBD1	NA	18	TRBJ1-6	CASSLLGQGSWEVVPLHF	TGTGCCAGCAGTTTATTGGGACAGGGGTCTTGGGAAGTCGTTCCCCTCCACTTT
TRBV4-2	NA	NA	14	TRBJ2-5	CASSQGLVGETQYF	TGTGCCAGCAGCCAAGGACTAGTCGGAGAGACCCAGTACTTC
TRBV16	TRBD2	NA	18	TRBJ2-1	CASSQSGSSGGINNEQFF	TGTGCCAGCAGCCAATCAGGATCTAGCGGAGGTATTAACAATGAGCAGTTCTTC
TRBV19	NA	NA	15	TRBJ2-7	CASSIRGARSYEQYF	TGTGCCAGTAGTATTCGGGGGGCCCGCTCCTACGAGCAGTACTTC
TRBV7-9	TRBD2	NA	16	TRBJ2-1	CASSSPLGGRSYEQFF	TGTGCCAGCAGCTCCCCACTTGGCGGGAGGTCCTATGAGCAGTTCTTC
TRBV18	TRBD1	NA	15	TRBJ2-1	CASSPRQGGRDEQFF	TGTGCCAGCTCACCTCGACAGGGGGGCCGGGATGAGCAGTTCTTC
TRBV7-9	NA	NA	15	TRBJ2-3	CASSSDWRDTDTQYF	TGTGCCAGCAGCTCGGACTGGCGAGACACAGATACGCAGTATTTT
TRBV5-4	TRBD2	NA	16	TRBJ2-3	CASSRGGAGGTDTQYF	TGTGCCAGCAGCCGCGGGGGGGCGGGGGGCACAGATACGCAGTATTTT
TRBV9	TRBD2	NA	16	TRBJ2-3	CASSLRLAGPGDTQYF	TGTGCCAGCAGCCTTCGACTAGCGGGACCGGGAGATACGCAGTATTTT
TRBV15	TRBD2	NA	14	TRBJ2-1	CATSRPAGDSRKFF	TGTGCCACCAGCAGGCCAGCGGGAGATTCACGCAAGTTCTTC
TRBV5-6	TRBD1	NA	16	TRBJ1-1	CASSPRKTGVNTEAFF	TGTGCCAGCAGCCCTAGAAAGACAGGGGTTAACACTGAAGCTTTCTTT
TRBV19	NA	NA	16	TRBJ1-5	CASTGGDRSGNQPQHF	TGTGCCAGTACGGGCGGGGATCGGTCGGGCAATCAGCCCCAGCATTTT
TRBV7-3	NA	few	13	TRBJ2-5	CASSLEYAGTQYF	TGTGCCAGCAGCTTAGAATATGCGGGGACCCAGTACTTC
TRBV11-2	NA	NA	15	TRBJ2-1	CASSLVERHLNEQFF	TGTGCCAGCAGCTTAGTTGAAAGACACCTCAATGAGCAGTTCTTC
TRBV7-9	NA	NA	14	TRBJ1-4	CASRSDRVNEKLFF	TGTGCCAGCAGGTCGGACAGAGTGAATGAAAAACTGTTTTTT
TRBV15	TRBD1	NA	18	TRBJ1-5	CATTPERQGATFNQPQHF	TGTGCCACCACCCCAGAGAGACAGGGGGCTACCTTCAATCAGCCCCAGCATTTT
TRBV6-6	NA	NA	14	TRBJ2-7	CASRLGQVSYEQYF	TGTGCCAGCAGATTGGGACAAGTTTCTTACGAGCAGTACTTC
TRBV7-6	TRBD1	NA	16	TRBJ2-2	CASSLDPGQGTGELFF	TGTGCCAGCAGCTTAGACCCGGGACAGGGCACCGGGGAGCTGTTTTTT
TRBV5-1	NA	NA	15	TRBJ1-5	CASSMTPGPNQPQHF	TGCGCCAGCAGCATGACACCCGGCCCCAATCAGCCCCAGCATTTT
TRBV5-4	TRBD1	few	17	TRBJ2-3	CASSYTWGQGWADTQYF	TGTGCCAGCAGTTATACTTGGGGACAGGGGTGGGCGGATACGCAGTATTTT